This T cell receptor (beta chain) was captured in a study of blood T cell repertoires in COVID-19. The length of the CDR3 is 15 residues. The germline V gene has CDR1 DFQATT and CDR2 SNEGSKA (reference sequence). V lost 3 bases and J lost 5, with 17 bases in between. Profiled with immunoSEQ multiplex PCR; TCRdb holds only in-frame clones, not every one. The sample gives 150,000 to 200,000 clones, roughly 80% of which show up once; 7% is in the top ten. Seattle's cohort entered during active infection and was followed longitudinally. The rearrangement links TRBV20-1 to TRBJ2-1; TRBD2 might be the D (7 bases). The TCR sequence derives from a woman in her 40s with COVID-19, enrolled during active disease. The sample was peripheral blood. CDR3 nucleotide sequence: TGCAGTGCTAGTGATCTCCCGGGGGGCCACAATGAGCAGTTCTTC. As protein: CSASDLPGGHNEQFF.